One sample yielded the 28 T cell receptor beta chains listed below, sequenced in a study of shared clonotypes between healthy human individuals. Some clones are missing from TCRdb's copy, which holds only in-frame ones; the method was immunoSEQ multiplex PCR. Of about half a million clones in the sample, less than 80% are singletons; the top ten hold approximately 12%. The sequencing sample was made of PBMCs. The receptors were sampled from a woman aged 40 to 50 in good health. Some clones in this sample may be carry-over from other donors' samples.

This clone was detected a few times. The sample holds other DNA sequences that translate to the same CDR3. The CDR3 spells CAWSGSNQPQHF. The CDR3 DNA reads as TGTGCCTGGAGTGGCAGTAATCAGCCCCAGCATTTT. J is TRBJ1-5 and V is TRBV30; no reliable D call. Deletions cut 1 base from V and 4 bases from J, with 5 bases between. CDR3 length equals 12 residues. Germline V CDR1 and CDR2: GTSNPN, SVGIG (reference sequence).

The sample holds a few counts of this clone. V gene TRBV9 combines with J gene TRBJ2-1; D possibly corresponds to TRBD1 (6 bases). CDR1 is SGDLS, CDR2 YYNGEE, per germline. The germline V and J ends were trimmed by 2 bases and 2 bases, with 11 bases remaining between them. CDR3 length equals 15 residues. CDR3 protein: CASSVEGVPYNEQFF. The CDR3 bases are TGTGCCAGCAGCGTCGAGGGGGTGCCCTACAATGAGCAGTTCTTC.

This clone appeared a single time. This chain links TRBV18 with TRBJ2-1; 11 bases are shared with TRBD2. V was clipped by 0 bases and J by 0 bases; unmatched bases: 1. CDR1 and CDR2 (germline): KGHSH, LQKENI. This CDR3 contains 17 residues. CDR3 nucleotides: TGTGCCAGCTCACCACCGGGACTAGCGGACTCCTACAATGAGCAGTTCTTC. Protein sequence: CASSPPGLADSYNEQFF.

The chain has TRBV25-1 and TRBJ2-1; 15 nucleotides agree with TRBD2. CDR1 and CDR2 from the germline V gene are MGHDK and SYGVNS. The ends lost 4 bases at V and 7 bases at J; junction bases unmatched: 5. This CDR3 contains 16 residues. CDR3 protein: CASSGGTSGRPNEQFF. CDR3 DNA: TGTGCCAGCAGTGGGGGGACTAGCGGGAGGCCTAATGAGCAGTTCTTC.

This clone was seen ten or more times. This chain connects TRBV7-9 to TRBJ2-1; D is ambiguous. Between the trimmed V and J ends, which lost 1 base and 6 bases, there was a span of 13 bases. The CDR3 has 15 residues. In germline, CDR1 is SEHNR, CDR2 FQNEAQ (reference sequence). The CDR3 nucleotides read TGTGCCAGCAGCTTAGGACTCGCGTCGAGCAATGAGCAGTTCTTC. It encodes CASSLGLASSNEQFF. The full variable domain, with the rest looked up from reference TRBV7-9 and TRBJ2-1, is DTGVSQNPRHKITKRGQNVTFRCDPISEHNRLYWYRQTLGQGPEFLTYFQNEAQLEKSRLLSDRFSAERPKGSFSTLEIQRTEQGDSAMYLCASSLGLASSNEQFFGPGTRLTVL.

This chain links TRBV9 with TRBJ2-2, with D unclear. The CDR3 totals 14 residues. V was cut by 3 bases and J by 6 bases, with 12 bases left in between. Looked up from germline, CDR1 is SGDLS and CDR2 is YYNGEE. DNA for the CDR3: TGTGCCAGCAGCGGAACCATAGGGTCCGGGGAGCTGTTTTTT. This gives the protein CASSGTIGSGELFF.

The DNA of the CDR3 is TGTGCCAGTAGGAGCGGACAGGGGGAATTCAATGAGCAGTTCTTC. Amino acids: CASRSGQGEFNEQFF. This sequence joins TRBV19 and TRBJ2-1; 10 positions agree with TRBD1. The CDR3 runs to 15 residues. Germline V lookup: CDR1 LNHDA, CDR2 SQIVND (reference sequence). Trimming cost V 6 bases and J 6 bases; bases outside gene matches: 8.

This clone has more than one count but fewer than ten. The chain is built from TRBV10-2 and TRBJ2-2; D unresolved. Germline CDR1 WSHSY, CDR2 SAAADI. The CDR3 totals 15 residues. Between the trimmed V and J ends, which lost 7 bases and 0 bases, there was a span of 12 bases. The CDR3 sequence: CASTPVTTNTGELFF. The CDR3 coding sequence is TGCGCCAGCACGCCGGTGACCACGAACACCGGGGAGCTGTTTTTT.

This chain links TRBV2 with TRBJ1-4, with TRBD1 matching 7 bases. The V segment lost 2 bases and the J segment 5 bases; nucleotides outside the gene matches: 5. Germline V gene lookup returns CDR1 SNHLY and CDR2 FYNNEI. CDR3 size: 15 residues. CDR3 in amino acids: CASSETTGLNEKLFF. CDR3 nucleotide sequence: TGTGCCAGCAGTGAAACGACAGGGCTCAATGAAAAACTGTTTTTT.

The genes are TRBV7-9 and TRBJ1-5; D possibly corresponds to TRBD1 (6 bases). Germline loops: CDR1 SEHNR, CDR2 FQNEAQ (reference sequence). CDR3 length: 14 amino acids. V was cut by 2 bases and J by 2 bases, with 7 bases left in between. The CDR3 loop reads CASSLQGRNQPQHF. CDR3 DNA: TGTGCCAGCAGCTTACAGGGGCGCAATCAGCCCCAGCATTTT. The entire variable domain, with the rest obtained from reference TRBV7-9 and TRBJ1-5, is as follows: DTGVSQNPRHKITKRGQNVTFRCDPISEHNRLYWYRQTLGQGPEFLTYFQNEAQLEKSRLLSDRFSAERPKGSFSTLEIQRTEQGDSAMYLCASSLQGRNQPQHFGDGTRLSIL.

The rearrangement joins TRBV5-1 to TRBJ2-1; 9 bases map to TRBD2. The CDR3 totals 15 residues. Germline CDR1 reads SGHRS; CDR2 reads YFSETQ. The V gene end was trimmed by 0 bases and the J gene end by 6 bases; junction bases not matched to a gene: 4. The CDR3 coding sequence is TGCGCCAGCAGCTTGGGACTAGCGGAAGGCAATGAGCAGTTCTTC. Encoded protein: CASSLGLAEGNEQFF. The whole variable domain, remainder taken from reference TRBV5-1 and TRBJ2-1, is KAGVTQTPRYLIKTRGQQVTLSCSPISGHRSVSWYQQTPGQGLQFLFEYFSETQRNKGNFPGRFSGRQFSNSRSEMNVSTLELGDSALYLCASSLGLAEGNEQFFGPGTRLTVL.

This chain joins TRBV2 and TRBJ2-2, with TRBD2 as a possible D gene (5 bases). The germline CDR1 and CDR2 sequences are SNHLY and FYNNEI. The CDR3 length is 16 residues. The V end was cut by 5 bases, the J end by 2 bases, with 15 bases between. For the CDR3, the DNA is TGTGCCAGCAGTCGCTACCTAGCCTTAAACACCGGGGAGCTGTTTTTT. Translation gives CASSRYLALNTGELFF.

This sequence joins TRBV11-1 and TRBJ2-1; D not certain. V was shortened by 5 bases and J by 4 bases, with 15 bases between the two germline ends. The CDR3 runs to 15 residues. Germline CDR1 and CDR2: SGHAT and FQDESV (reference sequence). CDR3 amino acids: CASSPPLGSYNEQFF. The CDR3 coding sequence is TGTGCCAGCAGCCCCCCACTGGGCAGTTACAATGAGCAGTTCTTC.

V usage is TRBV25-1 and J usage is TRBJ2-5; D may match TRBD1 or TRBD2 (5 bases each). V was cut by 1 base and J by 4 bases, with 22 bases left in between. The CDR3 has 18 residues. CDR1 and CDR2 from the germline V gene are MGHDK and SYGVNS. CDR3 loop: CASSEFYEVGAGRETQYF. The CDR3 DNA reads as TGTGCCAGCAGTGAATTCTATGAGGTAGGGGCAGGGAGAGAGACCCAGTACTTC.

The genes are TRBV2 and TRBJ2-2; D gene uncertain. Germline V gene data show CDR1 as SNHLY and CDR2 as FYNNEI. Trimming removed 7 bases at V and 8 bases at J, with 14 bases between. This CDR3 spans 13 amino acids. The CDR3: CASTRVGSGELFF. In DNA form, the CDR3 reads TGTGCCAGCACTAGGGTAGGGTCTGGGGAGCTGTTTTTT.

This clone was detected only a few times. CDR3 DNA: TGTGCCACCAGCAGAGGGGACAGCTCAGCAACCGGGGAGCTGTTTTTT. Protein product: CATSRGDSSATGELFF. The V gene is TRBV15, the J gene TRBJ2-2; 7 bases map to TRBD1. This CDR3 comprises 16 residues. The J segment lost 5 bases and the V segment lost 1 base, leaving 7 bases of the junction unmatched. Germline-derived CDR1 and CDR2 are LNHNV and YYDKDF (reference sequence).

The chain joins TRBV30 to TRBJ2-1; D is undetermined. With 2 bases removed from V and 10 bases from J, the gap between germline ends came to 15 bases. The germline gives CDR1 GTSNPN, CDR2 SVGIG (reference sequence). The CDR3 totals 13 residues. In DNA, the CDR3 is TGTGCCTGGAGTACCCAACCCCAAGGGGAGCAGTTCTTC. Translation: CAWSTQPQGEQFF.

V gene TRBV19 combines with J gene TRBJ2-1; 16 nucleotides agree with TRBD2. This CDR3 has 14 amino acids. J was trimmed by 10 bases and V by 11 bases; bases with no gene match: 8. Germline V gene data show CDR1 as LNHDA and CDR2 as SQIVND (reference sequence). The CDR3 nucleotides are TGTGCCGCCGGGACTAGCGGGAGGGCTCGGGAGCAGTTCTTC. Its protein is CAAGTSGRAREQFF.

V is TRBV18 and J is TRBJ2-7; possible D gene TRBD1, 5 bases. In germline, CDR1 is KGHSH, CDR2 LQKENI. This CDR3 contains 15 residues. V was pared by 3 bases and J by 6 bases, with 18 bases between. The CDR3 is CASSPSYSQGSEQYF. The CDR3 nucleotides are TGTGCCAGCTCACCGTCGTATAGTCAGGGTAGCGAGCAGTACTTC.

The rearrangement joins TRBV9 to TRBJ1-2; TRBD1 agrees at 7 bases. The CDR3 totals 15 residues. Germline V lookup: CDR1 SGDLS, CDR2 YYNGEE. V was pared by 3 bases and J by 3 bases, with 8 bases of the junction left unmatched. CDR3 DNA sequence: TGTGCCAGCAGCGCAGCGACAGGGCTGTACTATGGCTACACCTTC. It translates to CASSAATGLYYGYTF.

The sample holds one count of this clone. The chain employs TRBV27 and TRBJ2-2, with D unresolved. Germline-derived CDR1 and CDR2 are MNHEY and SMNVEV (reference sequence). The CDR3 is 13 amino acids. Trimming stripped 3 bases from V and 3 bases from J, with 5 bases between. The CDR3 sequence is CASSFYDTGELFF. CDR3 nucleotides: TGTGCCAGCAGTTTTTACGACACCGGGGAGCTGTTTTTT.

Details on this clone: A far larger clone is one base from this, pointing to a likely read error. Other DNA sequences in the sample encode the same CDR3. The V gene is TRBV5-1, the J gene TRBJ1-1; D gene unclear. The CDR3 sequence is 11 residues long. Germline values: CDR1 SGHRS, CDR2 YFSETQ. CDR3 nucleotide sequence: TGCGCCAGCAGGGATTATTCTGAGGCTTTCTTT. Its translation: CASRDYSEAFF. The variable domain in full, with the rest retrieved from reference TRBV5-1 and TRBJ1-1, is KAGVTQTPRYLIKTRGQQVTLSCSPISGHRSVSWYQQTPGQGLQFLFEYFSETQRNKGNFPGRFSGRQFSNSRSEMNVSTLELGDSALYLCASRDYSEAFFGQGTRLTVV.

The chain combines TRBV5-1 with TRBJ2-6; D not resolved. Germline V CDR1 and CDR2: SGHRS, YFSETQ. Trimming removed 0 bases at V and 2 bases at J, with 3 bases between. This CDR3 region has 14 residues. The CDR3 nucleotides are TGCGCCAGCAGCTTGGCTCCTGGGGCCAACGTCCTGACTTTC. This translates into CASSLAPGANVLTF.

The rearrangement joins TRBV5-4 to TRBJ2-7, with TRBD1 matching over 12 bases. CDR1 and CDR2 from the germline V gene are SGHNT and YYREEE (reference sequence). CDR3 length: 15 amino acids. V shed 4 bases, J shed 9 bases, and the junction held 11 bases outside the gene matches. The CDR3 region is CASSGGQGAPVGQYF. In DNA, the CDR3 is TGTGCCAGCAGCGGGGGACAGGGGGCCCCTGTTGGGCAGTACTTC. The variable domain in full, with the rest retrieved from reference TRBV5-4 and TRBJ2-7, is ETGVTQSPTHLIKTRGQQVTLRCSSQSGHNTVSWYQQALGQGPQFIFQYYREEENGRGNFPPRFSGLQFPNYSSELNVNALELDDSALYLCASSGGQGAPVGQYFGPGTRLTVT.

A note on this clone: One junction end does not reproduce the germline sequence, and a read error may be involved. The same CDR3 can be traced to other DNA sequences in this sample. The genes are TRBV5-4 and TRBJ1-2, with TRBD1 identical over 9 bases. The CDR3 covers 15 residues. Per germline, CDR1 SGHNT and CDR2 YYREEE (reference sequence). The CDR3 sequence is CASSQYRGRDYGYTF. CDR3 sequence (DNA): TGTGCCAGCAGCCAATACAGGGGGCGCGACTATGGTTACACCTTC. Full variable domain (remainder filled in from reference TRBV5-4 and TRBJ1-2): ETGVTQSPTHLIKTRGQQVTLRCSSQSGHNTVSWYQQALGQGPQFIFQYYREEENGRGNFPPRFSGLQFPNYSSELNVNALELDDSALYLCASSQYRGRDYGYTFGSGTRLTVV.

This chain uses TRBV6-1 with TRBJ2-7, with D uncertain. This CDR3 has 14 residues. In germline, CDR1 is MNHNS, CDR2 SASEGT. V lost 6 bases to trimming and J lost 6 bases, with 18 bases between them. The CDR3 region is CASSDVQSYSEQYF. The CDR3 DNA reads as TGTGCCAGCAGCGACGTACAGAGTTACAGCGAGCAGTACTTC.

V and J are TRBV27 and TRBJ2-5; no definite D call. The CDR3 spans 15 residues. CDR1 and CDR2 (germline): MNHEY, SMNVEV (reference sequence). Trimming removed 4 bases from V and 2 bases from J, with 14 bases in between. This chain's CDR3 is CASSSSGSSQETQYF. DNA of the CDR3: TGTGCCAGCAGTTCATCGGGCAGTTCTCAAGAGACCCAGTACTTC.

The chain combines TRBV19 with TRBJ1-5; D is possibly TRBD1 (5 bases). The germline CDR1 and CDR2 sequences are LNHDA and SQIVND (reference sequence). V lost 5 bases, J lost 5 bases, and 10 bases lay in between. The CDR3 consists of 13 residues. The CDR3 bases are TGTGCCAGTAGTGAGCAGGGAGATCAGCCCCAGCATTTT. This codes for CASSEQGDQPQHF.